Sequencing of this T cell receptor (beta chain) was carried out in a study of CD8+CD57+ T cells in acquired aplastic anemia. TCR beta VDJ and CDR3 profiles were obtained from a genomic DNA template. In TCRdb, the reads were re-called with MiXCR into one record per CDR3 protein. The repertoire consists of approximately 180,000 distinct CDR3 sequences, with approximately 52% occurring once and the leading ten covering about 1.8%. This clonotype was seen only a few times. Individuals selected for sequencing had exhibited CD8+CD57+ cell expansion on flow cytometry. CDR1 and CDR2 (germline): MDHEN, SYDVKM. Trimming took 3 bases from V and 4 from J; bases not matched to a gene: 5. This CDR3 comprises 15 residues.

This sequence originates from a human donor with aplastic anemia. The chain recombines TRBV28 with TRBJ1-2, with TRBD1 identical over 10 bases. Sequenced material: sorted CD4+, CD8+, or CD8+CD57+ T cells (not recorded which) from PBMCs. The CDR3 here is CASSLGTGVGYGYTF. The DNA of the CDR3 is TGTGCCAGCAGTTTGGGGACAGGGGTAGGCTATGGCTACACCTTC.